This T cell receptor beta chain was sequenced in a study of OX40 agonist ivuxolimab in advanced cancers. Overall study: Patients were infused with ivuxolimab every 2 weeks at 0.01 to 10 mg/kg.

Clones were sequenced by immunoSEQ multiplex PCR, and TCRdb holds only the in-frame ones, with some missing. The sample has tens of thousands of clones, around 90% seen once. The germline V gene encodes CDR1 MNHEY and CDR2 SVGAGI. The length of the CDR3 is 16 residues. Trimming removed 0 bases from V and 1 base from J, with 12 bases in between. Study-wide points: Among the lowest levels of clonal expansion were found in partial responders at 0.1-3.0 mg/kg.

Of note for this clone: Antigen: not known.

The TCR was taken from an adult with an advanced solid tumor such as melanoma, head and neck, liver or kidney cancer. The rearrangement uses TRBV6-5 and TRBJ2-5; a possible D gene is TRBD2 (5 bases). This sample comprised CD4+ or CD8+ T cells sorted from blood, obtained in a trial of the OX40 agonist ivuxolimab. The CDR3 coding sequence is TGTGCCAGCAGTTACTCGAATCCCGGACTCCAAGAGACCCAGTACTTC. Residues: CASSYSNPGLQETQYF.